This T cell receptor (beta chain) was obtained from a study of Graves' ophthalmopathy and Graves' hyperthyroidism. TCR beta CDR3 amplification used RNA transcripts. First-round RT-PCR employed HTBI primers, with a second-round multiplex PCR after it. TCRdb redid the calling of the multiplex PCR reads with MiXCR, one entry per CDR3 protein. The top ten clones hold less than 60% of a sample with 200,000 to 250,000 distinct CDR3 sequences, 45% of them seen once. This CDR3 has 13 amino acids. V gave up 6 bases and J gave up 1 base, with 9 bases separating them. Per the germline V gene, CDR1 is LNHDA and CDR2 is SQIVND (reference sequence).

The source is an adult man with Graves' ophthalmopathy. The chain combines TRBV19 with TRBJ2-5; weak D call: TRBD2 (6 bases). Material: peripheral blood. The CDR3 loop is CASSGGVQETQYF. The CDR3 DNA sequence: TGTGCCAGTAGCGGCGGGGTCCAAGAGACCCAGTACTTC.